The 9 T cell receptor beta chains below were found in one sample sequenced in a study of blood T cell repertoires in COVID-19 (TCRdb year 2020). Libraries were prepared through the immunoSEQ multiplex PCR assay. TCRdb took over this immuneACCESS table, retaining in-frame rearrangements with V and J assigned. Such tables are incomplete; in checked studies, under half of the missing clones stem from an unresolved V gene, and the remainder is unexplained. The sample contains fewer than 200,000 clones, 70% to 85% of them found a single time. The ten most abundant clones make up 0.95% to 1.5% of the sample. The specimen was peripheral blood. All receptors derive from a man between 60 and 75 years old who had recovered from COVID-19.

The genes are TRBV18 and TRBJ2-4; D perhaps matches TRBD2 (6 bases). Germline CDR1 reads KGHSH; CDR2 reads LQKENI. This CDR3 has 14 amino acids. V was shortened by 0 bases and J by 5 bases, with 8 bases between the two germline ends. Here the CDR3 DNA reads TGTGCCAGCTCACCACCATCGGGGGAAAACATTCAGTACTTC. This gives the protein CASSPPSGENIQYF.

This clone was counted once. This rearrangement joins TRBV7-9 to TRBJ1-5; 10 nucleotides match TRBD1. Germline V gives CDR1 SEHNR, CDR2 FQNEAQ (reference sequence). The CDR3 length is 16 residues. V was pared by 3 bases and J by 0 bases, with 2 bases of the junction left unmatched. The CDR3: CASSLTGGYSNQPQHF. CDR3 nucleotide sequence: TGTGCCAGCAGCTTGACAGGGGGCTATAGCAATCAGCCCCAGCATTTT. Full variable domain (rest looked up from reference TRBV7-9 and TRBJ1-5): DTGVSQNPRHKITKRGQNVTFRCDPISEHNRLYWYRQTLGQGPEFLTYFQNEAQLEKSRLLSDRFSAERPKGSFSTLEIQRTEQGDSAMYLCASSLTGGYSNQPQHFGDGTRLSIL.

The V gene is TRBV19, the J gene TRBJ2-2; D might be TRBD2 (5 bases). Germline assignment: CDR1 LNHDA and CDR2 SQIVND (reference sequence). This CDR3 is 13 amino acids long. The germline V and J ends were trimmed by 5 bases and 5 bases, with 9 bases remaining between them. The DNA for the CDR3 is TGTGCCAGTAGTCCGGGGTCGACCGGGGAGCTGTTTTTT. It encodes CASSPGSTGELFF.

The chain joins TRBV11-2 to TRBJ1-5; 7 positions match TRBD1. The trim removed 3 bases at V and 4 bases at J, leaving 6 bases unmatched. This CDR3 region has 15 residues. Germline V gene lookup returns CDR1 SGHAT and CDR2 FQNNGV. DNA of the CDR3: TGTGCCAGCAGCTTCAACAGGGGTTCGAATCAGCCCCAGCATTTT. Protein product: CASSFNRGSNQPQHF.

V and J are TRBV11-2 and TRBJ1-1, with a tentative D call TRBD1 (5 bases). The CDR3 length is 13 residues. Germline V gene sequence: CDR1 SGHAT, CDR2 FQNNGV. Trimming stripped 2 bases from V and 1 base from J, with 5 bases between. CDR3 sequence: CASSLQGNTEAFF. The CDR3 DNA sequence: TGTGCCAGCAGCTTACAGGGGAACACTGAAGCTTTCTTT.

CDR3 nucleotides: TGTGCCACCAGCAGAGTAGACAGAAAGTACGAGCAGTACTTC. It yields the protein CATSRVDRKYEQYF. This chain links TRBV15 with TRBJ2-7, with TRBD1 as a possible D gene (5 bases). The ends were cut back, 1 base at V and 4 bases at J, with 11 bases in the middle. Per the germline V gene, CDR1 is LNHNV and CDR2 is YYDKDF (reference sequence). This CDR3 is 14 amino acids long.

V usage is TRBV4-1 and J usage is TRBJ1-1; D is uncertain. The CDR3 spans 15 residues. Germline lookup yields CDR1 MGHRA and CDR2 YSYEKL. Trimming removed 3 bases from V and 4 bases from J, with 15 bases in between. In DNA, the CDR3 is TGCGCCAGCAGCCACCCCCCGGCCCGGAGCACTGAAGCTTTCTTT. Encoded protein: CASSHPPARSTEAFF.

CDR3 amino acids: CASREQGGRQETQYF. The DNA for the CDR3 is TGTGCCAGCAGGGAACAGGGGGGAAGACAAGAGACCCAGTACTTC. The chain combines TRBV27 with TRBJ2-5; TRBD1 agrees at 8 bases. The CDR3 loop spans 15 amino acids. Germline V gene lookup returns CDR1 MNHEY and CDR2 SMNVEV (reference sequence). After removal of 6 bases from V and 2 bases from J, the junction contained 8 bases not matched to a gene.

For the CDR3, the DNA is TGTGCCAGCAGCCCCGGACAGGGATACTGGTATGGCTACACCTTC. As protein: CASSPGQGYWYGYTF. The chain links TRBV13 to TRBJ1-2, with TRBD1 identical over 8 bases. In germline, CDR1 is PRHDT, CDR2 FYEKMQ (reference sequence). V lost 5 bases, J lost 5 bases, and 10 bases stayed unmatched. The CDR3 sequence is 15 residues long.